These 27 T cell receptor beta chains originate from one sample sequenced in a study of long-term antiretroviral therapy in people with HIV. Researchers report immunoSEQ v3.0 was run at survey level. Generated by immunoSEQ multiplex PCR, the TCRdb table keeps only in-frame clones and is missing some. Here the sample spans around 28,000 clones, about 86% being singletons. The input for sequencing was unsorted PBMCs, taken 0.8 years after starting antiretroviral therapy. All receptors derive from a woman in her twenties or thirties with HIV.

This clone was seen just once. The chain has TRBV11-2 and TRBJ2-5; 10 bases are a match to TRBD2. V dropped 1 base and J dropped 5; count of bases not matched to a gene: 4. CDR1 is SGHAT, CDR2 FQNNGV, per germline. CDR3 size: 15 residues. CDR3 loop: CASSLGLAGEETQYF. DNA of the CDR3: TGTGCCAGCAGCTTAGGGCTAGCGGGGGAGGAGACCCAGTACTTC.

CDR3 protein: CASNVAGEGTGELFF. The CDR3, as DNA: TGTGCCAGCAACGTAGCGGGGGAAGGGACCGGGGAGCTGTTTTTT. The J gene is TRBJ2-2, the V gene TRBV2; 9 nucleotides agree with TRBD2. Germline assignment: CDR1 SNHLY and CDR2 FYNNEI. There are 15 residues in the CDR3. V lost 7 bases and J lost 5; bases outside the gene matches: 8.

V is TRBV9 and J is TRBJ2-3; 10 positions match TRBD2. The CDR3 spans 15 residues. The germline V gene has CDR1 SGDLS and CDR2 YYNGEE. V shed 3 bases, J shed 5 bases, and the junction held 6 bases outside the gene matches. CDR3 in DNA: TGTGCCAGCAGCGCTAGCGGGGGCCACATAGATACGCAGTATTTT. Residues: CASSASGGHIDTQYF. Using reference TRBV9 and TRBJ2-3 for the parts outside the CDR3, the full variable domain is DSGVTQTPKHLITATGQRVTLRCSPRSGDLSVYWYQQSLDQGLQFLIQYYNGEERAKGNILERFSAQQFPDLHSELNLSSLELGDSALYFCASSASGGHIDTQYFGPGTRLTVL.

The rearrangement joins TRBV6-1 to TRBJ2-7, with a weak D call TRBD1 (5 bases). V was clipped by 3 bases and J by 3 bases, with 12 bases between them. Germline CDR1 MNHNS, CDR2 SASEGT. CDR3 length: 14 residues. As DNA, the CDR3 is TGTGCCAGCAGTGAGCGTAGGGGATACTACGAGCAGTACTTC. Its translation is CASSERRGYYEQYF.

The V gene is TRBV5-1, the J gene TRBJ1-1, with TRBD1 matching 8 bases. Trimming removed 4 bases from V and 4 bases from J; junction bases left unmatched: 15. The CDR3 totals 17 residues. Germline CDR1 is SGHRS and CDR2 is YFSETQ. CDR3 sequence reads: CASSPGQGLGLSTEAFF. CDR3 nucleotide sequence: TGCGCCAGCAGCCCAGGACAGGGTCTAGGGCTGAGCACTGAAGCTTTCTTT.

The V and J genes are TRBV6-1 and TRBJ2-1; D is undetermined. V was shortened by 1 base and J by 12 bases, with 4 bases between the two germline ends. This CDR3 has 10 amino acids. Germline V gene lookup returns CDR1 MNHNS and CDR2 SASEGT. CDR3 sequence: CASSEVGQFF. As DNA, the CDR3 is TGTGCCAGCAGTGAAGTAGGGCAGTTCTTC.

The chain combines TRBV9 with TRBJ2-1; tentative D call: TRBD1 (5 bases). The germline CDR1 and CDR2 sequences are SGDLS and YYNGEE. V was cut by 2 bases and J by 3 bases, with 12 bases left in between. The length of the CDR3 is 15 residues. The CDR3 nucleotides are TGTGCCAGCAGCGTGGGGCAGGGCCTCTACAATGAGCAGTTCTTC. Protein: CASSVGQGLYNEQFF.

The chain is built from TRBV9 and TRBJ2-1, with unresolved D. Looked up from germline, CDR1 is SGDLS and CDR2 is YYNGEE. V was shortened by 4 bases and J by 4 bases, with 6 bases between the two germline ends. This CDR3 contains 12 residues. The CDR3 sequence is CASSTTYNEQFF. CDR3 in DNA: TGTGCCAGCAGCACCACATACAATGAGCAGTTCTTC.

This clone was seen a handful of times. The chain links TRBV6-1 to TRBJ1-4; D call uncertain. This CDR3 has 15 residues. Germline loops: CDR1 MNHNS, CDR2 SASEGT. V lost 5 bases and J lost 7, with 17 bases in between. Here the CDR3 reads CASSTGKVKAEKLFF. CDR3 nucleotide sequence: TGTGCCAGCAGTACTGGGAAAGTCAAAGCTGAAAAACTGTTTTTT.

This clone has just a few counts. The chain recombines TRBV2 with TRBJ1-2; tentative D call: TRBD1 (5 bases). This CDR3 contains 17 residues. CDR1 and CDR2 from the germline V gene are SNHLY and FYNNEI. V lost 4 bases, J lost 3 bases, and 21 bases lay in between. This CDR3 is CASSAVQGDLTHYGYTF. The CDR3 DNA reads as TGTGCCAGCAGTGCGGTCCAGGGTGATTTAACTCACTATGGCTACACCTTC.

This chain uses TRBV5-1 with TRBJ1-2, with D possibly TRBD1 on 5 matching bases. There are 15 residues in the CDR3. The germline gives CDR1 SGHRS, CDR2 YFSETQ. Trimming took 3 bases from V and 2 from J, leaving 14 bases between them. The CDR3 DNA follows: TGCGCCAGCAGCTCCGGGGCAATCCCGAACTATGGCTACACCTTC. It specifies CASSSGAIPNYGYTF.

Only one count was recorded for this clone. The chain couples TRBV19 to TRBJ1-5; D gene uncertain. The germline gives CDR1 LNHDA, CDR2 SQIVND (reference sequence). Trimming pared 3 bases from V and 1 base from J, leaving 10 bases between. The CDR3 sequence is 15 residues long. CDR3 sequence: CASSMWTASNQPQHF. CDR3 nucleotide sequence: TGTGCCAGTAGTATGTGGACGGCGAGCAATCAGCCCCAGCATTTT.

J is TRBJ1-1 and V is TRBV4-1; D not certain. This CDR3 is 13 amino acids long. The V gene's germline CDR1 is MGHRA and CDR2 YSYEKL. V was trimmed by 1 base and J by 0 bases, leaving 3 bases between them. CDR3 region: CASSQAVNTEAFF. The CDR3 DNA follows: TGCGCCAGCAGCCAAGCGGTGAACACTGAAGCTTTCTTT.

The chain has TRBV29-1 and TRBJ2-7; D may be TRBD2 (5 bases). Germline assignment: CDR1 SQVTM and CDR2 ANQGSEA. The CDR3 runs to 13 residues. V dropped 4 bases and J dropped 3 bases, with 13 bases sitting between them. CDR3 loop: CSVVRLHDYEQYV. In nucleotides, the CDR3 is TGCAGCGTTGTGCGACTACACGACTACGAGCAGTACGTC.

The chain recombines TRBV4-1 with TRBJ1-1; no reliable D call. CDR3 length: 14 residues. V lost 0 bases, J lost 5 bases, and 10 bases lay in between. Germline V gives CDR1 MGHRA, CDR2 YSYEKL. The CDR3 protein is CASSQDPEWTEAFF. CDR3 DNA sequence: TGCGCCAGCAGCCAAGATCCGGAATGGACTGAAGCTTTCTTT.

The sample holds a few counts of this clone. The chain recombines TRBV7-9 with TRBJ1-4; D is unclear. V shed 2 bases and J shed 8 bases, with 12 bases lying between them. The germline gives CDR1 SEHNR, CDR2 FQNEAQ (reference sequence). The CDR3 extends over 14 amino acids. The CDR3 nucleotides read TGTGCCAGCAGCTTAAGGAGGGAAGACGAAAAACTGTTTTTT. Translated, it gives CASSLRREDEKLFF.

The sample holds a few counts of this clone. The chain is built from TRBV5-5 and TRBJ1-4; 7 bases are a match to TRBD1. The junction had 1 base not matched to a gene; V was cut back by 0 bases and J by 8 bases. Per the germline V gene, CDR1 is SGHKS and CDR2 is YYEKEE (reference sequence). The CDR3 spans 13 residues. The CDR3 coding sequence is TGTGCCAGCAGCTTGGTACAGGGGGAAAAACTGTTTTTT. This gives the protein CASSLVQGEKLFF.

A few counts support this clone. This chain uses TRBV27 with TRBJ1-2, with D possibly TRBD1 on 6 matching bases. CDR3 length equals 13 residues. The V and J ends lost 2 bases and 2 bases respectively, with 6 bases between them. CDR1 and CDR2 (germline): MNHEY, SMNVEV (reference sequence). The DNA of the CDR3 is TGTGCCAGCAGTTTAGACAGGAACTATGGCTACACCTTC. Amino acids: CASSLDRNYGYTF.

The chain combines TRBV30 with TRBJ2-5; TRBD1 agrees at 9 bases. Judging by the DNA end, TRBJ2-7 fits better; the J call may be wrong. CDR1 and CDR2 from the germline V gene are GTSNPN and SVGIG (reference sequence). CDR3 size: 15 residues. As DNA, the CDR3 is TGTGCCTGGAGTGGGGACAGGGAAGATCCCTACGAGCAGTACTTC. The encoded protein is CAWSGDREDPYEQYF.

The genes are TRBV7-9 and TRBJ1-1, with D possibly matching TRBD1 (6 bases). The CDR3 sequence is 18 residues long. The germline V gene encodes CDR1 SEHNR and CDR2 FQNEAQ (reference sequence). The V end lost 0 bases, the J end lost 0 bases, and 17 bases lay between the germline ends. The CDR3 bases are TGTGCCAGCAGCTTAGCTGGGTCGGGGGGCCCCTTGAACACTGAAGCTTTCTTT. Translation: CASSLAGSGGPLNTEAFF.

This chain joins TRBV6-5 and TRBJ2-7, with 10 bases aligning to TRBD1. The trim removed 8 bases at V and 6 bases at J, leaving 1 base unmatched. CDR1 is MNHEY, CDR2 SVGAGI, per germline. The CDR3 covers 11 residues. The CDR3, as DNA: TGTGCCAGCGGGACAGGGGCCGAGCAGTACTTC. As protein: CASGTGAEQYF.

V usage is TRBV5-4 and J usage is TRBJ2-5; D is perhaps TRBD1 or TRBD2 (5 bases each). CDR3 length: 16 residues. The germline CDR1 and CDR2 sequences are SGHNT and YYREEE (reference sequence). The ends were cut back, 0 bases at V and 2 bases at J, with 14 bases in the middle. CDR3 region: CASSLVGRIGQETQYF. DNA for the CDR3: TGTGCCAGCAGCTTGGTGGGACGGATAGGTCAAGAGACCCAGTACTTC.

J is TRBJ2-1 and V is TRBV29-1; D may be TRBD1 or TRBD2 (6 bases each). Germline V lookup: CDR1 SQVTM, CDR2 ANQGSEA. There are 14 residues in the CDR3. V was clipped by 4 bases and J by 15 bases, with 25 bases between them. CDR3 in amino acids: CSVVAWRGRDMAFF. The CDR3 region has the DNA TGCAGCGTTGTCGCGTGGCGGGGCCGGGACATGGCGTTCTTC.

DNA of the CDR3: TGTGCCAGCAGCGGAGAAGGACCCCATAATGAAAAACTGTTTTTT. Its translation is CASSGEGPHNEKLFF. The chain uses TRBV7-9 and TRBJ1-4; no definite D call. This CDR3 comprises 15 residues. V gave up 5 bases and J gave up 4 bases, with 14 bases separating them. Germline V gene lookup returns CDR1 SEHNR and CDR2 FQNEAQ (reference sequence).

The CDR3 DNA reads as TGTGCCTGGAGACGGACAGGGGGATCAGATACGCAGTATTTT. Residues: CAWRRTGGSDTQYF. The chain carries TRBV30 and TRBJ2-3; 10 bases agree with TRBD1. The CDR3 spans 14 residues. Germline values: CDR1 GTSNPN, CDR2 SVGIG (reference sequence). The trim removed 3 bases at V and 4 bases at J, leaving 4 bases unmatched.

This sequence joins TRBV11-2 and TRBJ1-1; D gene unclear. This CDR3 has 13 residues. V was pared by 0 bases and J by 7 bases, with 9 bases between. In germline, CDR1 is SGHAT, CDR2 FQNNGV. The CDR3 DNA is TGTGCCAGCAGCTTAGATCGTTGGATTGAAGCTTTCTTT. Translated: CASSLDRWIEAFF.

V usage is TRBV18 and J usage is TRBJ2-3; the D gene is possibly TRBD2 (6 bases). V shed 3 bases and J shed 0 bases, with 10 bases lying between them. Per germline, CDR1 KGHSH and CDR2 LQKENI. This CDR3 region has 15 residues. Here the CDR3 DNA reads TGTGCCAGCTCACCCGGGACTTCTAGCACAGATACGCAGTATTTT. It specifies CASSPGTSSTDTQYF.